The rows below give T cell receptor beta chains drawn from one sample of a study of technical replicates of blood from several donors. The protocol was immunoSEQ multiplex PCR, while the TCRdb copy is restricted to in-frame clones and leaves out a portion. This sample has more than 60,000 clones; approximately 87% occur once, and the top ten carry around 5.2%. The sample comprised PBMCs. These receptors all come from a human donor in good health. Some clones in this sample may be carry-over from other donors' samples. Both conserved end residues are part of each CDR3. The D gene is left open where the match is weak. Clone size is given for some rows only: seen once, a few or many times, or a class if the clone is expanded.

V gene,clone size,J gene,CDR3 length,D gene,CDR3 DNA,CDR3 protein
TRBV4-3,-,TRBJ2-1,16,TRBD1,TGCGCCAGCAGCCACGGGACAGGGGGTCCCTACAATGAGCAGTTCTTC,CASSHGTGGPYNEQFF
TRBV20-1,-,TRBJ2-5,10,-,TGCAGTGCTTCTCAAGAGACCCAGTACTTC,CSASQETQYF
TRBV15,-,TRBJ1-5,15,TRBD1,TGTGCCACCAGCAGAGTGTCACAGGGGACTCAGCCCCAGCATTTT,CATSRVSQGTQPQHF
TRBV7-2,once,TRBJ2-7,15,-,TGTGCCAGCAGCTTAGAGGGAGGTTCCCGTTACGAGCAGTACTTC,CASSLEGGSRYEQYF
TRBV7-9,once,TRBJ1-2,13,-,TGTGCCAGCAGCCCCTGGGGGGACTATGGCTACACCTTC,CASSPWGDYGYTF
TRBV4-1,-,TRBJ1-4,15,-,TGCGCCAGCAGCCAAGATTCGGGACTGGGCGGAAAACTGTTTTTT,CASSQDSGLGGKLFF
TRBV7-9,-,TRBJ1-5,15,TRBD1,TGTGCCAGCAGCTTAGGGACAGGGATTAATCAGCCCCAGCATTTT,CASSLGTGINQPQHF
TRBV9,-,TRBJ2-1,14,-,TGTGCCAGCAGCGGTTCCGGGACCTACAATGAGCAGTTCTTC,CASSGSGTYNEQFF
TRBV27,-,TRBJ1-5,12,-,TGTGCCAGCAGTCTCCTCAATCAGCCCCAGCATTTT,CASSLLNQPQHF
TRBV29-1,-,TRBJ2-3,14,-,TGCAGCGTTGACGGGACAACTAGCACAGATACGCAGTATTTT,CSVDGTTSTDTQYF
TRBV28,-,TRBJ1-6,15,TRBD1,TGTGCCAGCAGTTCAGGGACAGGGGGAAATTCACCCCTCCACTTT,CASSSGTGGNSPLHF
TRBV6-5,-,TRBJ1-2,15,-,TGTGCCAGCAGTTACCTTAAGACAGCACCAGATGGCTACACCTTC,CASSYLKTAPDGYTF
TRBV5-1,-,TRBJ2-7,16,-,TGCGCCAGCAGCTGGGGCGGGGCCCAGGGAGCGGGCGAGCAGTACTTC,CASSWGGAQGAGEQYF
TRBV11-2,-,TRBJ2-7,14,-,TGTGCCAGCAGCTTAGATCCTAGCAGGTACGAGCAGTACTTC,CASSLDPSRYEQYF
TRBV7-9,few,TRBJ2-7,15,-,TGTGCCAGCAGCCCCGTTTATAGGGGTACGTACGAGCAGTACTTC,CASSPVYRGTYEQYF
TRBV19,-,TRBJ1-4,13,-,TGTGCCAGTAGTAGGGCAGCAAATGAAAAACTGTTTTTT,CASSRAANEKLFF
TRBV6-1,-,TRBJ2-3,15,TRBD2,TGTGCCAGCAGTGACCTAGCGGGGGGGATAGATACGCAGTATTTT,CASSDLAGGIDTQYF